These T cell receptor beta chains were read from a single sample in a study of CXCR3-negative and CXCR3-positive naive CD8 T cells. TCRdb re-called the 5' RACE reads and gives one entry per CDR3 protein, without DNA. The sample totals about 89,000 distinct CDR3 sequences. The specimen sequenced was naive CXCR3+ CD8+ T cells from blood. These receptors were obtained from a human donor in good health. Some clones in this sample may be carry-over from other donors' samples. Both conserved end residues are part of each CDR3.

CASRDRAHEQYF,TRBV12-3/TRBV12-4,TRBJ2-7
CASSLDGANVLTF,TRBV27,TRBJ2-6
CAGSQEDGNTNNEQFF,TRBV6-2/TRBV6-3,TRBJ2-1
CASIQETGFHTDTQYF,TRBV28,TRBJ2-3
CSARIPPVTDNTGELFF,TRBV20-1,TRBJ2-2
CASSSVANYGYTF,TRBV27,TRBJ1-2
CASSQTRGYTEAFF,TRBV14,TRBJ1-1
CASVQVFQPQHF,TRBV23-1,TRBJ1-5
CSARGDRGPYEQYF,TRBV20-1,TRBJ2-7
CASSLDSPDTQYF,TRBV5-1,TRBJ2-3
CASSPPDRDREKLFF,TRBV7-8,TRBJ1-4
CAISIRQFDEQFF,TRBV10-3,TRBJ2-1
CASNTGVNTQYF,TRBV3-1,TRBJ2-3
CASSYGWETGELFF,TRBV6-2/TRBV6-3,TRBJ2-2
CASSPTPGATNEKLFF,TRBV18,TRBJ1-4
CASSPSAGLWETQYF,TRBV7-9,TRBJ2-5